This T cell receptor beta chain was captured in a study of beta chain features in type 1 diabetes. Across the whole study: Healthy donors and patients showed comparable age, gender and cell yields. All samples yielded 107,917,701 examined sorted cells.

Each sorted population was over 98% pure. cDNA synthesis used the whole RNA isolate, giving expressed TCRB sequences. Assay: immunoSEQ multiplex PCR; the TCRdb copy retains only in-frame clones and omits some. The sample yields 310,000 or so clones, 15% seen once. Study conclusions and caveats: TCRB repertoires of naive, central memory and Treg cells appeared more similar among patients than among healthy donors. Moderate yet significant TCRB CDR3 shortening was seen in Type 1 diabetes patients in all four CD4+ subsets.

To note about this clone: Its target is unknown.

Sequenced material: naive CD4+ T cells from blood. The receptor's source is a young man with type 1 diabetes.

The CDR3 spells CASSPMMSTGYLYGYTF. The CDR3 DNA sequence: TGCGCCAGCAGCCCAATGATGTCTACGGGTTACCTCTATGGCTACACCTTC. J is TRBJ1-2 and V is TRBV4-3; D unresolved. V shed 4 bases and J shed 4 bases, with 22 bases lying between them. The CDR3 is 17 amino acids. The germline V gene has CDR1 LGHNA and CDR2 YSLEER.